The 21 T cell receptor beta chains in this list originate from one sample, sequenced in a study of T cell responses to AZD1222 COVID-19 vaccine. Libraries were prepared by immunoSEQ multiplex PCR; TCRdb keeps only in-frame clonotypes and omits some of them. The top ten hold less than 2% of the sample, which has just over 150,000 clones, 90% seen once. Sequenced material: peripheral blood, taken on day 0 of AZD1222 vaccination. The receptors shown here come from an adult in good health.

The chain combines TRBV6-2 or TRBV6-3 with TRBJ2-5; 7 bases agree with TRBD1. V was pared by 6 bases and J by 4 bases, with 8 bases of the junction left unmatched. Per the germline V gene, CDR1 is MNHEY and CDR2 is SVGEGT. This CDR3 has 14 amino acids. CDR3 sequence: CASSLSRDRETQYF. As DNA, the CDR3 is TGTGCCAGCAGCCTCTCCCGGGACAGAGAGACCCAGTACTTC.

CDR3: CASSLGGTENEKLFF. CDR3 nucleotide sequence: TGTGCCAGCAGCTTAGGGGGGACAGAGAATGAAAAACTGTTTTTT. The chain links TRBV5-5 to TRBJ1-4, with 7 bases aligning to TRBD1. V dropped 2 bases and J dropped 5; count of bases not matched to a gene: 6. The length of the CDR3 is 15 residues. Germline CDR1 SGHKS, CDR2 YYEKEE (reference sequence). Using reference TRBV5-5 and TRBJ1-4 for the parts outside the CDR3, the full variable domain is DAGVTQSPTHLIKTRGQQVTLRCSPISGHKSVSWYQQVLGQGPQFIFQYYEKEERGRGNFPDRFSARQFPNYSSELNVNALLLGDSALYLCASSLGGTENEKLFFGSGTQLSVL.

The J gene is TRBJ1-3, the V gene TRBV19; D perhaps matches TRBD1 (6 bases). This CDR3 contains 14 residues. Trimming removed 6 bases from V and 4 bases from J, with 13 bases in between. From germline, CDR1 is LNHDA and CDR2 SQIVND (reference sequence). Here the CDR3 reads CASRIGTLGNTIYF. Here the CDR3 DNA reads TGTGCCAGTAGAATTGGGACACTCGGAAACACCATATATTTT.

CDR3 nucleotides: TGTGCCAGCAGTTCGGACAGCTACAATGAGCAGTTCTTC. Amino acids: CASSSDSYNEQFF. The chain combines TRBV6-5 with TRBJ2-1, with a possible D match to TRBD1 (6 bases). The CDR3 spans 13 residues. V gave up 4 bases and J gave up 3 bases, with 7 bases separating them. CDR1 and CDR2 from the germline V gene are MNHEY and SVGAGI.

The chain employs TRBV6-5 and TRBJ2-7; TRBD1 matches at 8 bases. Germline V gene data show CDR1 as MNHEY and CDR2 as SVGAGI. Trimming cost V 0 bases and J 4 bases; bases outside gene matches: 5. This CDR3 spans 15 amino acids. DNA of the CDR3: TGTGCCAGCAGTTACTCTTCAGGGGGCGGGTACGAGCAGTACTTC. Its protein is CASSYSSGGGYEQYF.

CDR3 nucleotides: TGCGCCAGCAGCCAAGAAGGCAGCTTGGGGGCCCAGTACTTC. Translating it yields CASSQEGSLGAQYF. V is TRBV4-1 and J is TRBJ2-5, with D tentatively TRBD1 or TRBD2 (5 bases each). The CDR3 sequence is 14 residues long. Looked up from germline, CDR1 is MGHRA and CDR2 is YSYEKL. Trimming cost V 0 bases and J 9 bases, with 14 bases left between them.

This clone was found once. The V gene is TRBV24-1, the J gene TRBJ2-7; 9 nucleotides align to TRBD2. The CDR3 length is 12 residues. The V gene's germline CDR1 is KGHDR and CDR2 SFDVKD. V shed 3 bases, J shed 12 bases, and the junction held 5 bases outside the gene matches. The CDR3 DNA reads as TGTGCCACCAGTGATGCGCGGGAGGGTCTGTACTTC. As protein: CATSDAREGLYF.

This clone was seen once. The CDR3 reads CASSYRKQGAFRDYGYTF. In DNA, the CDR3 is TGTGCCAGCAGTTACCGAAAACAGGGGGCATTCCGAGACTATGGCTACACCTTC. The chain carries TRBV6-2 or TRBV6-3 and TRBJ1-2; the match to TRBD1 covers 9 bases. Germline V gene data show CDR1 as MNHEY and CDR2 as SVGEGT. The trim removed 2 bases at V and 3 bases at J, leaving 13 bases unmatched. This CDR3 has 18 residues.

The chain carries TRBV6-5 and TRBJ2-3; TRBD2 matches 7 bases. Germline assignment: CDR1 MNHEY and CDR2 SVGAGI. The CDR3 has 14 amino acids. With 7 bases clipped from V and 3 bases from J, the junction kept 7 bases outside the gene matches. The CDR3 loop reads CASTSEGGTDTQYF. The CDR3 coding sequence is TGTGCCAGCACTAGCGAGGGAGGGACAGATACGCAGTATTTT.

This sequence joins TRBV24-1 and TRBJ1-1; 7 nucleotides line up with TRBD1. CDR1 is KGHDR, CDR2 SFDVKD, per germline. The CDR3 spans 14 residues. Trimming took 4 bases from V and 9 from J; bases not matched to a gene: 10. DNA of the CDR3: TGTGCCACCAGTGACCATACGGGGACAGAAAAAGCTTTCTTT. Translating gives CATSDHTGTEKAFF.

J is TRBJ2-7 and V is TRBV7-6, with 9 nucleotides matching TRBD1. In germline, CDR1 is SGHVS, CDR2 FNYEAQ. J was trimmed by 5 bases and V by 1 base; bases with no gene match: 3. The CDR3 length is 14 residues. The CDR3: CASSLEDRGHEQYF. DNA for the CDR3: TGTGCCAGCAGCTTAGAGGACAGGGGCCACGAGCAGTACTTC.

The CDR3 DNA reads as TGCGCCAGCAGCCGGCACCTAGCGGGAGGGCGGTACGAGCAGTACTTC. It codes for CASSRHLAGGRYEQYF. This chain uses TRBV5-1 with TRBJ2-7; 12 bases fit TRBD2. From germline, CDR1 is SGHRS and CDR2 YFSETQ. The V segment lost 4 bases and the J segment 4 bases; nucleotides outside the gene matches: 9. The CDR3 runs 16 residues. Looking up the rest from reference TRBV5-1 and TRBJ2-7 gives the full variable domain: KAGVTQTPRYLIKTRGQQVTLSCSPISGHRSVSWYQQTPGQGLQFLFEYFSETQRNKGNFPGRFSGRQFSNSRSEMNVSTLELGDSALYLCASSRHLAGGRYEQYFGPGTRLTVT.

The chain has TRBV6-2 or TRBV6-3 and TRBJ1-2, with 7 bases fitting TRBD1. The germline V gene encodes CDR1 MNHEY and CDR2 SVGEGT. The CDR3 spans 13 residues. The V gene end was trimmed by 5 bases and the J gene end by 6 bases; junction bases not matched to a gene: 6. The CDR3 loop reads CASSIDRVHGYTF. For the CDR3, the DNA is TGTGCCAGCAGTATCGACAGGGTTCATGGCTACACCTTC.

A single count supports this clone. The V gene is TRBV5-6, the J gene TRBJ2-5; a weak D match, TRBD2 (6 bases). CDR3 length equals 15 residues. The V gene lost 1 base and the J gene lost 5 bases, with 15 bases spanning the gap. CDR1 and CDR2 (germline): SGHDT, YYEEEE. CDR3 bases: TGTGCCAGCAGCTTGCTTAGGGAGGATCTGGAGACCCAGTACTTC. It specifies CASSLLREDLETQYF.

To note about this clone: At one end, the junction sequence differs from germline, possibly due to a read error. The chain recombines TRBV7-9 with TRBJ1-2, with D unclear. This CDR3 is built from 11 residues. Looked up from germline, CDR1 is SEHNR and CDR2 is FQNEAQ (reference sequence). Written as DNA, the CDR3 is TGTGCCAGCAGCTTAGACGGGCTCCTCGTCTTC. Amino acid sequence: CASSLDGLLVF.

The J gene is TRBJ1-2, the V gene TRBV25-1; 7 bases fit TRBD1. From germline, CDR1 is MGHDK and CDR2 SYGVNS. The CDR3 totals 17 residues. J gave up 2 bases and V 0 bases, and 9 bases lay outside the gene matches. CDR3 region: CASSEYGGTALNYGYTF. The CDR3 DNA follows: TGTGCCAGCAGTGAATATGGAGGGACAGCGTTAAACTATGGCTACACCTTC.

The chain uses TRBV7-2 and TRBJ1-5; no definite D call. CDR3 length: 14 amino acids. Germline V CDR1 and CDR2: SGHTA, FQGNSA. V lost 5 bases to trimming and J lost 1 base, with 9 bases between them. The CDR3: CASSLTSSNQPQHF. The CDR3 bases are TGTGCCAGCAGCCTGACTTCAAGCAATCAGCCCCAGCATTTT.

The chain carries TRBV6-4 and TRBJ2-3; TRBD2 might be the D (5 bases). Germline CDR1 reads MRHNA; CDR2 reads SNTAGT. V was trimmed by 3 bases and J by 0 bases, leaving 7 bases between them. CDR3 length: 14 amino acids. CDR3 residues: CASSEDWSTDTQYF. DNA of the CDR3: TGTGCCAGCAGTGAGGACTGGAGCACAGATACGCAGTATTTT.

This clone was seen once. The chain recombines TRBV14 with TRBJ1-1; D perhaps matches TRBD1 (6 bases). The germline V gene encodes CDR1 SGHDN and CDR2 FVKESK. The CDR3 spans 16 residues. With 4 bases removed from V and 1 base from J, the gap between germline ends came to 16 bases. The CDR3 reads CASSRQNLDRNTEAFF. CDR3 DNA: TGTGCCAGCAGCCGTCAAAATTTGGACAGGAACACTGAAGCTTTCTTT.

The chain uses TRBV3-1 (or the pseudogene TRBV3-2) and TRBJ2-1; tentatively, D is TRBD2 (6 bases). From germline, CDR1 is LGHDT and CDR2 YNNKEL (reference sequence). The V and J ends lost 4 bases and 8 bases respectively, with 27 bases between them. CDR3 size: 18 residues. The CDR3 here is CASSPPRELGIEYHEQFF. DNA of the CDR3: TGTGCCAGCAGCCCTCCACGGGAGTTGGGTATCGAATATCATGAGCAGTTCTTC.

The genes are TRBV5-4 and TRBJ1-2, with D hard to call. The CDR3 sequence is 16 residues long. CDR1 and CDR2 (germline): SGHNT, YYREEE (reference sequence). Deletions cut 1 base from V and 4 bases from J, with 17 bases between. The chain's CDR3 is CASSLFVVGRSYGYTF. CDR3 nucleotide sequence: TGTGCCAGCAGCTTGTTTGTTGTCGGGCGGAGCTATGGCTACACCTTC.